Following are 24 T cell receptor beta chains from one sample sequenced in a study of cytomegalovirus exposure and HLA in healthy donors. The PCR made use of 60 Vbeta and 13 Jbeta primers. The repertoire was sequenced with immunoSEQ multiplex PCR; TCRdb's copy has only in-frame clones and lacks some. The table has 150,000 to 200,000 clones, 62% seen once. Input material: PBMCs. Receptors were obtained from a man aged 35 to 55 in good health and CMV-seronegative.

The chain links TRBV25-1 to TRBJ2-5; 7 bases are a match to TRBD1. The CDR3 is 14 amino acids. The germline V gene has CDR1 MGHDK and CDR2 SYGVNS. Unmatched junction bases numbered 5, after V lost 4 bases and J lost 3 bases. The CDR3 loop is CASSAGTVEETQYF. The CDR3 DNA sequence: TGTGCCAGCAGTGCGGGGACAGTCGAAGAGACCCAGTACTTC.

This clone occurred a few times. This rearrangement joins TRBV5-4 to TRBJ1-5; TRBD1 agrees at 10 bases. In germline, CDR1 is SGHNT, CDR2 YYREEE (reference sequence). The CDR3 is made up of 15 amino acids. V was pared by 4 bases and J by 4 bases, with 5 bases of the junction left unmatched. This chain's CDR3 is CASSPDRGSNQPQHF. In DNA form, the CDR3 reads TGTGCCAGCAGCCCGGACAGGGGGAGTAATCAGCCCCAGCATTTT.

The chain combines TRBV5-1 with TRBJ1-1; 8 bases are shared with TRBD1. This CDR3 is built from 16 residues. V lost 4 bases to trimming and J lost 4 bases; unmatched junction nucleotides: 12. Germline V gives CDR1 SGHRS, CDR2 YFSETQ. CDR3 sequence: CASSTGQVVKGTEAFF. CDR3 nucleotides: TGCGCCAGCAGCACGGGACAGGTTGTTAAAGGCACTGAAGCTTTCTTT.

V usage is TRBV6-6 and J usage is TRBJ1-1, with unresolved D. This CDR3 spans 12 amino acids. The germline V gene has CDR1 MNHNY and CDR2 SVGAGI (reference sequence). Trimming removed 0 bases from V and 5 bases from J, with 4 bases in between. The CDR3 spells CASSYSRTEAFF. CDR3 in DNA: TGTGCCAGCAGTTACTCCCGGACTGAAGCTTTCTTT.

In this sample, this clone turned up once. The V gene is TRBV6-6, the J gene TRBJ2-7, with 12 bases matching TRBD2. Germline values: CDR1 MNHNY, CDR2 SVGAGI (reference sequence). The J segment lost 7 bases and the V segment lost 5 bases, leaving 9 bases of the junction unmatched. This CDR3 spans 15 amino acids. The CDR3 reads CASSERLAGESEQYF. CDR3 sequence (DNA): TGTGCCAGCAGTGAGAGACTAGCGGGAGAAAGTGAGCAGTACTTC.

V and J are TRBV5-8 and TRBJ1-4; D might be TRBD1 (5 bases). Germline V gene lookup returns CDR1 SGHTS and CDR2 YDEGEE. Trimming stripped 4 bases from V and 8 bases from J, with 27 bases between. The CDR3 is 18 residues long. In DNA form, the CDR3 reads TGTGCCAGCAGCAACACCCAGGGTCCCAGAGGAGTTAAAGAAAAACTGTTTTTT. Protein product: CASSNTQGPRGVKEKLFF.

The chain carries TRBV2 and TRBJ2-5, with TRBD2 matching 8 bases. J lost 5 bases, V lost 0 bases, and 8 bases had no gene match. Germline V gene data show CDR1 as SNHLY and CDR2 as FYNNEI. The CDR3 loop spans 16 amino acids. CDR3 protein: CASSEAGLGRKETQYF. In nucleotides, the CDR3 is TGTGCCAGCAGTGAAGCGGGACTAGGGAGGAAGGAGACCCAGTACTTC.

The chain carries TRBV11-2 and TRBJ2-5; 15 nucleotides line up with TRBD2. Germline CDR1 SGHAT, CDR2 FQNNGV. With V trimmed by 0 bases and J by 3 bases, 5 bases remained unmatched. This CDR3 is built from 18 residues. CDR3 amino acids: CASSLERTSGGEEETQYF. The CDR3 DNA is TGTGCCAGCAGCTTAGAGAGGACTAGCGGGGGGGAGGAAGAGACCCAGTACTTC. The full variable domain, completed using reference TRBV11-2 and TRBJ2-5, is EAGVAQSPRYKIIEKRQSVAFWCNPISGHATLYWYQQILGQGPKLLIQFQNNGVVDDSQLPKDRFSAERLKGVDSTLKIQPAKLEDSAVYLCASSLERTSGGEEETQYFGPGTRLLVL.

The genes are TRBV7-6 and TRBJ2-7; 11 bases match TRBD2. The CDR3 sequence is 19 residues long. V was pared by 5 bases and J by 0 bases, with 15 bases of the junction left unmatched. CDR1 is SGHVS and CDR2 is FNYEAQ in the germline V gene. This chain's CDR3 is CASSPGGLAGGWDSYEQYF. CDR3 DNA sequence: TGTGCCAGCAGCCCCGGAGGGCTAGCGGGAGGTTGGGACTCCTACGAGCAGTACTTC. Filled out from reference TRBV7-6 and TRBJ2-7, the complete variable domain reads GAGVSQSPRYKVTKRGQDVALRCDPISGHVSLYWYRQALGQGPEFLTYFNYEAQQDKSGLPNDRFSAERPEGSISTLTIQRTEQRDSAMYRCASSPGGLAGGWDSYEQYFGPGTRLTVT.

In this sample, this clone turned up a few times. The gene calls are TRBV6-4 and TRBJ1-1, with 7 bases matching TRBD1. The CDR3 loop spans 13 amino acids. CDR1 and CDR2 (germline): MRHNA, SNTAGT. Unmatched junction bases numbered 6, after V lost 6 bases and J lost 5 bases. As DNA, the CDR3 is TGTGCCAGCAGGGGACAGTCGGGGACTGAAGCTTTCTTT. Its protein is CASRGQSGTEAFF.

In this sample, this clone turned up once. The rearrangement links TRBV5-4 to TRBJ2-5; TRBD2 matches 10 bases. The DNA matches TRBJ2-7 better at its end, which makes the J call doubtful. Germline assignment: CDR1 SGHNT and CDR2 YYREEE (reference sequence). The CDR3 loop spans 14 amino acids. The CDR3 spells CASSPGLASYEQYF. The CDR3 DNA reads TGTGCCAGCAGTCCGGGACTAGCGTCCTACGAGCAGTACTTC.

This chain connects TRBV6-6 to TRBJ1-2, with TRBD1 identical over 8 bases. CDR1 and CDR2 (germline): MNHNY, SVGAGI (reference sequence). The CDR3 length is 14 residues. With V trimmed by 6 bases and J by 0 bases, 3 bases remained unmatched. The CDR3: CASRGTGANYGYTF. The CDR3, as DNA: TGTGCCAGCAGGGGGACAGGTGCTAACTATGGCTACACCTTC.

The gene calls are TRBV27 and TRBJ1-1; TRBD1 is a possible D gene (5 bases). This CDR3 contains 14 residues. Germline loops: CDR1 MNHEY, CDR2 SMNVEV (reference sequence). Trimming cost V 6 bases and J 4 bases, with 15 bases left between them. The DNA of the CDR3 is TGTGCCAGCAGGGCGGGGGTCTGGGGCACTGAAGCTTTCTTT. It specifies CASRAGVWGTEAFF.

The V gene is TRBV6-1, the J gene TRBJ2-5; unclear D gene. This CDR3 has 15 amino acids. Germline CDR1 is MNHNS and CDR2 is SASEGT. V lost 6 bases, J lost 4 bases, and 18 bases lay in between. The CDR3 sequence is CASRAAPGSRETQYF. In DNA form, the CDR3 reads TGTGCCAGCAGGGCAGCCCCGGGTAGTCGAGAGACCCAGTACTTC.

The genes are TRBV6-5 and TRBJ2-7, with TRBD1 matching over 9 bases. J lost 4 bases, V lost 5 bases, and 6 bases had no gene match. The CDR3 is 14 residues long. Germline CDR1 is MNHEY and CDR2 is SVGAGI. Here the CDR3 reads CASSLGTGRYEQYF. The CDR3 nucleotides are TGTGCCAGCAGTCTCGGGACAGGGAGATACGAGCAGTACTTC.

The V gene is TRBV5-1, the J gene TRBJ1-5; D is unclear. The length of the CDR3 is 15 residues. The germline V gene has CDR1 SGHRS and CDR2 YFSETQ. V shed 0 bases and J shed 7 bases, with 14 bases lying between them. DNA for the CDR3: TGCGCCAGCAGCTTGGAGGTCGGAGGTCGGCAGCCCCAGCATTTT. Translating it yields CASSLEVGGRQPQHF.

The chain links TRBV5-4 to TRBJ2-1; the D is unclear. V gave up 1 base and J gave up 9 bases, with 14 bases separating them. Germline lookup yields CDR1 SGHNT and CDR2 YYREEE (reference sequence). This CDR3 comprises 14 residues. CDR3 region: CASSLRTPGFEQFF. In DNA form, the CDR3 reads TGTGCCAGCAGCTTGAGAACACCAGGTTTTGAGCAGTTCTTC.

The genes are TRBV19 and TRBJ2-5; D gene unclear. Germline V lookup: CDR1 LNHDA, CDR2 SQIVND (reference sequence). V was cut by 5 bases and J by 2 bases, with 12 bases left in between. The CDR3 runs to 14 residues. The CDR3 here is CASSADNEQETQYF. The CDR3 DNA reads TGTGCCAGTAGTGCGGATAACGAACAAGAGACCCAGTACTTC.

V usage is TRBV18 and J usage is TRBJ2-7; 8 bases align to TRBD1. The CDR3 extends over 16 amino acids. Germline assignment: CDR1 KGHSH and CDR2 LQKENI. V lost 3 bases and J lost 7; bases outside the gene matches: 14. CDR3 in DNA: TGTGCCAGCTCACCGAACCCGGGACAGGCCGCGGGGGAGCAGTACTTC. Translation: CASSPNPGQAAGEQYF.

There are a few counts of this clone. The V call is TRBV30, the J call TRBJ1-4, with D possibly TRBD1 on 5 matching bases. V lost 2 bases and J lost 2, with 12 bases in between. The CDR3 sequence is 15 residues long. CDR1 and CDR2 (germline): GTSNPN, SVGIG (reference sequence). The CDR3 region has the DNA TGTGCCTGGAGTATTGGACGACAGACTAATGAAAAACTGTTTTTT. Translation: CAWSIGRQTNEKLFF.

This clone turned up a few times. The gene calls are TRBV5-6 and TRBJ1-4, with TRBD1 matching over 7 bases. The CDR3 spans 16 residues. V was clipped by 0 bases and J by 7 bases; unmatched bases: 9. CDR1 is SGHDT and CDR2 is YYEEEE in the germline V gene. The CDR3 reads CASSLGGGNGGEKLFF. CDR3 in DNA: TGTGCCAGCAGCTTGGGAGGGGGCAACGGGGGTGAAAAACTGTTTTTT.

V usage is TRBV5-4 and J usage is TRBJ1-2; 8 bases agree with TRBD1. Germline V gene sequence: CDR1 SGHNT, CDR2 YYREEE (reference sequence). The ends lost 0 bases at V and 5 bases at J; junction bases unmatched: 9. The CDR3 covers 16 residues. The CDR3 loop reads CASSLAGRGLAYGYTF. CDR3 bases: TGTGCCAGCAGCTTGGCAGGCAGGGGGCTTGCGTATGGCTACACCTTC. The variable domain in full, with the rest retrieved from reference TRBV5-4 and TRBJ1-2, is ETGVTQSPTHLIKTRGQQVTLRCSSQSGHNTVSWYQQALGQGPQFIFQYYREEENGRGNFPPRFSGLQFPNYSSELNVNALELDDSALYLCASSLAGRGLAYGYTFGSGTRLTVV.

V usage is TRBV5-1 and J usage is TRBJ2-2, with a possible D match to TRBD1 (6 bases). In germline, CDR1 is SGHRS, CDR2 YFSETQ. The CDR3 covers 18 residues. Trimming removed 0 bases at V and 0 bases at J, with 15 bases between. The CDR3 DNA reads as TGCGCCAGCAGCTTGGCGGGAAGGACAGAAACGAACACCGGGGAGCTGTTTTTT. It is translated as CASSLAGRTETNTGELFF.

The table lists this clone with a few counts. The chain links TRBV4-1 to TRBJ1-5; TRBD1 matches at 7 bases. Trimming at V came to 0 bases and at J to 4 bases, leaving 0 bases not matched to a gene. Germline CDR1 MGHRA, CDR2 YSYEKL. The CDR3 length is 14 residues. CDR3 sequence: CASSQETGNQPQHF. The CDR3 DNA sequence: TGCGCCAGCAGCCAAGAGACAGGGAATCAGCCCCAGCATTTT.